This T cell receptor (beta chain) appears in the sequencing data of a study of blood T cell repertoires in COVID-19. Study-level background: Donors in the United States, Italy and Spain gave samples during acute or convalescent COVID-19. Sources were T cells, B-cell-depleted T cells, or PBMCs; the material itself was cDNA or gDNA.

In the original analysis: Quantification of nucleated cells was approximated via reference gene primer amplification. Assay: immunoSEQ multiplex PCR; the TCRdb copy retains only in-frame clones and omits some. V, J and clone size derive from that table, while D and trimming were established from the DNA sequence. The sample comprises just under 250,000 clones, 70% to 90% of which are singletons, and around 2.8% rests with the top ten. Germline CDR1 is GTSNPN and CDR2 is SVGIG (reference sequence). There are 13 residues in the CDR3. V was shortened by 4 bases and J by 0 bases, with 9 bases between the two germline ends.

The chain is built from TRBV30 and TRBJ1-2; D call uncertain. The sequencing sample was made of peripheral blood. The receptor comes from a young woman who had recovered from COVID-19. CDR3 sequence reads: CAWNELPNYGYTF. As DNA, the CDR3 is TGTGCCTGGAACGAGCTTCCTAACTATGGCTACACCTTC.